This entry lists 30 T cell receptor beta chains sequenced from one sample in a study of blood T cell repertoires in COVID-19. Produced via immunoSEQ multiplex PCR; TCRdb's table is partial and in-frame only. Of some 200,000 clones listed, about nine tenths are singletons. The sequencing input was peripheral blood. The receptors derive from a man in his fifties with acute or convalescent COVID-19.

V usage is TRBV5-1 and J usage is TRBJ1-1, with D possibly being TRBD1 (6 bases). The CDR3 totals 16 residues. V lost 4 bases and J lost 1, with 17 bases in between. Per the germline V gene, CDR1 is SGHRS and CDR2 is YFSETQ. The CDR3 nucleotides read TGCGCCAGCAGCCCGGGGGGCGGGGTCGAGAACACTGAAGCTTTCTTT. Translating it yields CASSPGGGVENTEAFF. The complete variable domain, with remaining parts taken from reference TRBV5-1 and TRBJ1-1, reads KAGVTQTPRYLIKTRGQQVTLSCSPISGHRSVSWYQQTPGQGLQFLFEYFSETQRNKGNFPGRFSGRQFSNSRSEMNVSTLELGDSALYLCASSPGGGVENTEAFFGQGTRLTVV.

The V call is TRBV4-1, the J call TRBJ2-1; 9 bases fit TRBD1. The CDR3 is 16 residues long. V lost 1 base, J lost 6 bases, and 7 bases stayed unmatched. Germline loops: CDR1 MGHRA, CDR2 YSYEKL. The CDR3 is CASSQGNRGLFNEQFF. CDR3 DNA sequence: TGCGCCAGCAGCCAAGGAAACAGGGGGCTTTTCAATGAGCAGTTCTTC.

This chain joins TRBV2 and TRBJ1-2; TRBD1 matches 8 bases. This CDR3 is built from 14 residues. Looked up from germline, CDR1 is SNHLY and CDR2 is FYNNEI. V was pared by 5 bases and J by 5 bases, with 7 bases of the junction left unmatched. The DNA for the CDR3 is TGTGCCAGCAGTAACAGGGGGATGGGGTATGGCTACACCTTC. Amino acid sequence: CASSNRGMGYGYTF.

The V call is TRBV18, the J call TRBJ1-1; D unresolved. The V gene lost 2 bases and the J gene lost 5 bases, with 12 bases spanning the gap. Germline CDR1 reads KGHSH; CDR2 reads LQKENI. The CDR3 is 14 amino acids. Here the CDR3 DNA reads TGTGCCAGCTCACCAAATGCCGGGAGGACTGAAGCTTTCTTT. Protein sequence: CASSPNAGRTEAFF.

A single count supports this clone. The gene calls are TRBV3-1 (or the pseudogene TRBV3-2) and TRBJ1-3; D gene unclear. This CDR3 is built from 14 residues. CDR1 LGHDT and CDR2 YNNKEL come from the germline V gene (reference sequence). Trimming stripped 4 bases from V and 3 bases from J, with 10 bases between. The CDR3 here is CASSLWRDGNTIYF. Written as DNA, the CDR3 is TGTGCCAGCAGCCTGTGGAGGGATGGAAACACCATATATTTT.

V is TRBV7-2 and J is TRBJ1-5; a weak D match, TRBD1 (5 bases). CDR1 and CDR2 (germline): SGHTA, FQGNSA. The CDR3 has 16 residues. V gave up 0 bases and J gave up 2 bases, with 11 bases separating them. The CDR3 region has the DNA TGTGCCAGCAGCTTAGCACGGAGGGGAGGCAATCAGCCCCAGCATTTT. It is translated as CASSLARRGGNQPQHF.

The V call is TRBV12-5, the J call TRBJ1-1; TRBD1 might be the D (6 bases). Germline-derived CDR1 and CDR2 are LGHNT and FRNRAP. This CDR3 contains 15 residues. V gave up 5 bases and J gave up 4 bases, with 17 bases separating them. CDR3 in DNA: TGTGCTAGTGGTGCTTCGCCCAGGGGCAGCACTGAAGCTTTCTTT. This translates into CASGASPRGSTEAFF.

The chain recombines TRBV7-3 with TRBJ2-5, with D unclear. The CDR3 spans 13 residues. Per the germline V gene, CDR1 is SGHTA and CDR2 is FQGTGA. V lost 4 bases and J lost 2, with 8 bases in between. In DNA form, the CDR3 reads TGTGCCAGCAGCTCACAGTCACAAGAGACCCAGTACTTC. Residues: CASSSQSQETQYF.

The gene calls are TRBV5-1 and TRBJ1-1; a possible D gene is TRBD1 (5 bases). The CDR3 has 11 amino acids. Between the trimmed V and J ends, which lost 5 bases and 11 bases, there was a span of 13 bases. CDR1 is SGHRS and CDR2 is YFSETQ in the germline V gene. Written as DNA, the CDR3 is TGCGCCAGCAGGGTAGGGGCGCGGGCTTTCTTT. Amino acid sequence: CASRVGARAFF.

The gene calls are TRBV9 and TRBJ1-6; D not resolved. Trimming left V 0 bases short and J 0 bases short, with 10 bases between. Germline CDR1 SGDLS, CDR2 YYNGEE. The CDR3 consists of 17 residues. This CDR3 is CASSVGDLSSYNSPLHF. The DNA of the CDR3 is TGTGCCAGCAGCGTAGGTGATCTCAGCTCCTATAATTCACCCCTCCACTTT.

This chain connects TRBV7-9 to TRBJ2-7; D not certain. CDR1 and CDR2 from the germline V gene are SEHNR and FQNEAQ (reference sequence). Trimming left V 5 bases short and J 1 base short, with 12 bases between. The CDR3 has 14 residues. Here the CDR3 DNA reads TGTGCCAGCAGCCCTGAGGCACCATCCTACGAGCAGTACTTC. Its protein product is CASSPEAPSYEQYF.

CDR3 sequence: CASSLAGQGRSQFF. The DNA of the CDR3 is TGTGCCAGCAGCTTGGCCGGGCAGGGCCGGTCGCAGTTCTTC. The chain combines TRBV5-6 with TRBJ2-1, with D maybe TRBD1 (5 bases). The CDR3 is 14 amino acids. Trimming stripped 0 bases from V and 12 bases from J, with 16 bases between. Germline V gene sequence: CDR1 SGHDT, CDR2 YYEEEE.

The CDR3 sequence is CASSRWTRGGLTDTQYF. DNA of the CDR3: TGTGCCAGTAGTAGATGGACTAGAGGGGGACTCACAGATACGCAGTATTTT. This chain connects TRBV19 to TRBJ2-3; D may be TRBD2 (7 bases). The CDR3 consists of 17 residues. CDR1 is LNHDA, CDR2 SQIVND, per germline (reference sequence). V lost 4 bases, J lost 2 bases, and 19 bases lay in between.

A few counts support this clone. The chain carries TRBV30 and TRBJ1-4, with D unresolved. This CDR3 is 10 amino acids long. The germline V gene encodes CDR1 GTSNPN and CDR2 SVGIG (reference sequence). Trimming cost V 3 bases and J 11 bases, with 7 bases left between them. The CDR3 sequence: CAWRESKLFF. In nucleotides, the CDR3 is TGTGCCTGGAGGGAGTCGAAACTGTTTTTT.

This chain links TRBV11-2 with TRBJ2-3; D not certain. V lost 4 bases, J lost 0 bases, and 2 bases lay in between. This CDR3 is built from 12 residues. Germline CDR1 is SGHAT and CDR2 is FQNNGV. The DNA for the CDR3 is TGTGCCAGCAGCTCTAGCACAGATACGCAGTATTTT. Translation: CASSSSTDTQYF.

The V call is TRBV15, the J call TRBJ1-1; 9 bases agree with TRBD1. Trimming cost V 5 bases and J 3 bases; bases outside gene matches: 7. Germline loops: CDR1 LNHNV, CDR2 YYDKDF (reference sequence). This CDR3 is 15 amino acids long. The CDR3 coding sequence is TGTGCCACCAGCCTTGACGGACAGGGGTACACTGAAGCTTTCTTT. It specifies CATSLDGQGYTEAFF. The full variable domain, rest sourced from reference TRBV15 and TRBJ1-1, is DAMVIQNPRYQVTQFGKPVTLSCSQTLNHNVMYWYQQKSSQAPKLLFHYYDKDFNNEADTPDNFQSRRPNTSFCFLDIRSPGLGDTAMYLCATSLDGQGYTEAFFGQGTRLTVV.

The V call is TRBV18, the J call TRBJ2-5; 10 bases align to TRBD2. After removal of 4 bases from V and 7 bases from J, the junction contained 12 bases not matched to a gene. This CDR3 comprises 16 residues. Germline V CDR1 and CDR2: KGHSH, LQKENI. The CDR3 region has the DNA TGTGCCAGCTCACTCACAAGCGGGGGGGAGCTGCGGACCCAGTACTTC. This encodes CASSLTSGGELRTQYF.

CDR3 sequence (DNA): TGTGCCTGGAGTGTACGGGGAGTCAATCAGCCCCAGCATTTT. Encoded protein: CAWSVRGVNQPQHF. The rearrangement joins TRBV30 to TRBJ1-5; no reliable D call. V dropped 0 bases and J dropped 3 bases, with 9 bases sitting between them. Germline-derived CDR1 and CDR2 are GTSNPN and SVGIG (reference sequence). CDR3 size: 14 residues.

V usage is TRBV5-4 and J usage is TRBJ2-1; 8 nucleotides line up with TRBD2. This CDR3 has 15 residues. Germline V lookup: CDR1 SGHNT, CDR2 YYREEE (reference sequence). J lost 2 bases, V lost 2 bases, and 3 bases had no gene match. CDR3 nucleotides: TGTGCCAGCAGCTTAGCGGGGGCTACCTACAATGAGCAGTTCTTC. Protein sequence: CASSLAGATYNEQFF.

The chain combines TRBV6-6 with TRBJ1-6; the match to TRBD1 covers 9 bases. This CDR3 is 16 amino acids long. The germline V gene has CDR1 MNHNY and CDR2 SVGAGI (reference sequence). Losses at the gene ends were 5 bases for V and 7 bases for J; bases not matched to a gene: 9. Here the CDR3 DNA reads TGTGCCAGCAGTCCTTTCGGACAGGGGACGAATTCACCCCTCCACTTT. The encoded protein is CASSPFGQGTNSPLHF.

On this clone: Germline and junction disagree at one end, which may indicate a read error. The V call is TRBV4-1, the J call TRBJ2-2, with 8 bases that match TRBD2. This CDR3 is 17 amino acids long. CDR1 is MGHRA, CDR2 YSYEKL, per germline. DNA of the CDR3: TGCGCCAGCACCCAAGGGACGGCGGGGGGACCCACCGGGGAGCTGTTTTTT. Protein: CASTQGTAGGPTGELFF.

The CDR3 DNA follows: TGTGCCAGCTCACTTGCGGGGGGGCGGCTAAGGAACACTGAAGCTTTCTTT. It yields the protein CASSLAGGRLRNTEAFF. This chain connects TRBV18 to TRBJ1-1, with D possibly matching TRBD1 (6 bases). This CDR3 has 17 residues. Germline CDR1 and CDR2: KGHSH and LQKENI. V was trimmed by 4 bases and J by 1 base, leaving 19 bases between them.

V is TRBV5-1 and J is TRBJ2-1, with no clear D. The CDR3 has 14 amino acids. V lost 2 bases to trimming and J lost 2 bases, with 8 bases between them. Germline V gene data show CDR1 as SGHRS and CDR2 as YFSETQ. The CDR3 DNA sequence: TGCGCCAGCAGCTTAGGTAGCCCCTACAATGAGCAGTTCTTC. It specifies CASSLGSPYNEQFF.

This clone has a single count. V is TRBV5-4 and J is TRBJ1-2; 8 nucleotides align to TRBD1. The CDR3 spans 14 residues. Per germline, CDR1 SGHNT and CDR2 YYREEE (reference sequence). V lost 4 bases to trimming and J lost 4 bases; unmatched junction nucleotides: 6. CDR3 in DNA: TGTGCCAGCAGCCCGGGCGACAGGGGCTATGGCTACACCTTC. This sequence encodes CASSPGDRGYGYTF.

The rearrangement uses TRBV30 and TRBJ1-4; D is perhaps TRBD1 (5 bases). Trimming cost V 7 bases and J 7 bases, with 16 bases left between them. Germline values: CDR1 GTSNPN, CDR2 SVGIG (reference sequence). The CDR3 loop spans 13 amino acids. CDR3 protein: CASIGGVGEKLFF. In DNA form, the CDR3 reads TGTGCCTCTATAGGAGGGGTCGGTGAAAAACTGTTTTTT.

This chain connects TRBV18 to TRBJ2-5, with D perhaps TRBD1 (5 bases). This CDR3 has 15 residues. Germline V CDR1 and CDR2: KGHSH, LQKENI. V gave up 4 bases and J gave up 5 bases, with 17 bases separating them. CDR3 region: CASSLRPGKGETQYF. CDR3 coding DNA: TGTGCCAGCTCACTGAGACCGGGCAAGGGGGAGACCCAGTACTTC.

V gene TRBV19 combines with J gene TRBJ1-2, with TRBD1 identical over 7 bases. The V segment lost 10 bases and the J segment 4 bases; nucleotides outside the gene matches: 12. CDR1 is LNHDA, CDR2 SQIVND, per germline (reference sequence). This CDR3 comprises 14 residues. The CDR3 region has the DNA TGTGCCACTACAGAGGGGGCAGGCGGCTATGGCTACACCTTC. Translated: CATTEGAGGYGYTF.

The V call is TRBV2, the J call TRBJ2-5; D remains ambiguous. With 4 bases removed from V and 4 bases from J, the gap between germline ends came to 10 bases. CDR3 length: 13 amino acids. Looked up from germline, CDR1 is SNHLY and CDR2 is FYNNEI. The DNA for the CDR3 is TGTGCCAGCAGTGTCAGGCAGGTAGAGACCCAGTACTTC. Protein product: CASSVRQVETQYF.

V usage is TRBV4-2 and J usage is TRBJ1-1, with D perhaps TRBD1 (6 bases). V lost 5 bases and J 4 bases, leaving 17 bases between the germline ends. The CDR3 is made up of 15 amino acids. The V gene's germline CDR1 is LGHNA and CDR2 YNFKEQ. CDR3 amino acids: CASSERPGAGTEAFF. The CDR3 DNA sequence: TGTGCCAGCAGCGAAAGACCAGGGGCCGGCACTGAAGCTTTCTTT.

V and J are TRBV9 and TRBJ2-1, with 13 bases aligning to TRBD2. The V segment lost 4 bases and the J segment 5 bases; nucleotides outside the gene matches: 6. The germline V gene encodes CDR1 SGDLS and CDR2 YYNGEE. The CDR3 contains 16 residues. DNA of the CDR3: TGTGCCAGCAGCCCGAGACTAGCGGGGGGTCACAATGAGCAGTTCTTC. Encoded protein: CASSPRLAGGHNEQFF.